What follows are 30 T cell receptor beta chains derived from one specimen sequenced in a study of radiotherapy plus CTLA-4 blockade in lung cancer. TCRdb's table, derived via immunoSEQ multiplex PCR, lists solely in-frame clones and lacks some. The sample includes 78,000 or so clones, roughly 86% seen only once; the top ten take over 0.85%. The sequencing used peripheral blood, collected from a patient treated with radiotherapy plus ipilimumab. The receptors here all came from a human donor with non-small cell lung cancer who had stable disease on radiotherapy plus ipilimumab.

CDR3 nucleotides: TGTGCCAGCAGCCCCCGGGGAGCGGGGGGGCTTACCGGGGAGCTGTTTTTT. This translates into CASSPRGAGGLTGELFF. This chain uses TRBV7-3 with TRBJ2-2, with 10 bases that match TRBD2. The CDR3 contains 17 residues. Germline CDR1 and CDR2: SGHTA and FQGTGA. The V gene end was trimmed by 5 bases and the J gene end by 5 bases; junction bases not matched to a gene: 11. Full variable domain (missing parts from reference TRBV7-3 and TRBJ2-2): GAGVSQTPSNKVTEKGKYVELRCDPISGHTALYWYRQSLGQGPEFLIYFQGTGAADDSGLPNDRFFAVRPEGSVSTLKIQRTERGDSAVYLCASSPRGAGGLTGELFFGEGSRLTVL.

The chain joins TRBV30 to TRBJ1-5; 7 bases align to TRBD1. V lost 0 bases to trimming and J lost 3 bases; unmatched junction nucleotides: 5. Germline lookup yields CDR1 GTSNPN and CDR2 SVGIG (reference sequence). The CDR3 is made up of 15 amino acids. CDR3: CAWSVSRGDNQPQHF. Written as DNA, the CDR3 is TGTGCCTGGAGTGTTTCCAGGGGGGACAATCAGCCCCAGCATTTT.

This clone has a single count. The chain carries TRBV5-4 and TRBJ2-7; 8 bases are shared with TRBD1. CDR3 size: 15 residues. Looked up from germline, CDR1 is SGHNT and CDR2 is YYREEE (reference sequence). V lost 0 bases and J lost 5; bases outside the gene matches: 7. CDR3 nucleotides: TGTGCCAGCAGCTTGGAGGGCGGCAGGGGGCACGAGCAGTACTTC. This codes for CASSLEGGRGHEQYF.

V usage is TRBV19 and J usage is TRBJ1-5, with D possibly matching TRBD1 (5 bases). The V gene's germline CDR1 is LNHDA and CDR2 SQIVND (reference sequence). The CDR3 has 15 residues. The V end was cut by 7 bases, the J end by 5 bases, with 18 bases between. The CDR3 loop is CASNRGVQEYQPQHF. CDR3 in DNA: TGTGCCAGTAATAGGGGAGTGCAGGAATATCAGCCCCAGCATTTT.

This chain joins TRBV28 and TRBJ1-2, with 7 bases fitting TRBD1. The length of the CDR3 is 14 residues. In germline, CDR1 is MDHEN, CDR2 SYDVKM. Losses at the gene ends were 6 bases for V and 1 base for J; bases not matched to a gene: 5. This CDR3 is CASRSTGINYGYTF. DNA of the CDR3: TGTGCCAGCAGGTCGACAGGGATTAACTATGGCTACACCTTC.

This clone was counted once. The V gene is TRBV5-1, the J gene TRBJ2-3; either TRBD1 or TRBD2 may supply D (6 bases each). CDR3 length equals 17 residues. Deletions cut 4 bases from V and 1 base from J, with 19 bases between. Germline V gene data show CDR1 as SGHRS and CDR2 as YFSETQ. CDR3 bases: TGCGCCAGCAGCCCGGCAGTGGGGGGCCGGCGCACAGATACGCAGTATTTT. It codes for CASSPAVGGRRTDTQYF.

V usage is TRBV30 and J usage is TRBJ2-7; unclear D gene. Germline CDR1 is GTSNPN and CDR2 is SVGIG (reference sequence). The CDR3 has 15 residues. V shed 4 bases and J shed 5 bases, with 21 bases lying between them. CDR3 residues: CAWNIGGRKGHEQYF. DNA for the CDR3: TGTGCCTGGAATATAGGTGGCAGGAAAGGGCACGAGCAGTACTTC.

V and J are TRBV27 and TRBJ2-7; D is perhaps TRBD2 (5 bases). The germline V gene has CDR1 MNHEY and CDR2 SMNVEV (reference sequence). Trimming left V 5 bases short and J 3 bases short, with 26 bases between. The CDR3 is made up of 18 amino acids. In nucleotides, the CDR3 is TGTGCCAGCAGTCCTCTCGGGGATCTCCAGATCTCCTACTACGAGCAGTACTTC. Its protein product is CASSPLGDLQISYYEQYF.

V is TRBV10-1 and J is TRBJ2-3, with D maybe TRBD1 (6 bases). The CDR3 spans 14 residues. Germline V gene lookup returns CDR1 WNHNN and CDR2 SYGVQD (reference sequence). V gave up 0 bases and J gave up 9 bases, with 13 bases separating them. The CDR3 region has the DNA TGCGCCAGCAGTGAGTCCACAGGGAGTCGCACGCAGTATTTT. As protein: CASSESTGSRTQYF.

The CDR3 DNA sequence: TGTGCCAGCAGCGTAGTGGGGGGGCGATCAGATACGCAGTATTTT. This encodes CASSVVGGRSDTQYF. The chain recombines TRBV9 with TRBJ2-3; possibly TRBD2 for D (7 bases). In germline, CDR1 is SGDLS, CDR2 YYNGEE. The CDR3 runs to 15 residues. V lost 0 bases and J lost 4, with 12 bases in between.

The chain links TRBV7-2 to TRBJ2-1; D is undetermined. CDR1 is SGHTA and CDR2 is FQGNSA in the germline V gene. CDR3 size: 12 residues. V was clipped by 3 bases and J by 7 bases, with 7 bases between them. The CDR3 DNA follows: TGTGCCAGCAGCTTCGCCCAAAATGAGCAGTTCTTC. It codes for CASSFAQNEQFF. The whole variable domain, remainder taken from reference TRBV7-2 and TRBJ2-1, is GAGVSQSPSNKVTEKGKDVELRCDPISGHTALYWYRQSLGQGLEFLIYFQGNSAPDKSGLPSDRFSAERTGGSVSTLTIQRTQQEDSAVYLCASSFAQNEQFFGPGTRLTVL.

This clone was counted a few times. J is TRBJ1-4 and V is TRBV7-2; D unresolved. This CDR3 region has 16 residues. Germline-derived CDR1 and CDR2 are SGHTA and FQGNSA. Trimming left V 0 bases short and J 8 bases short, with 16 bases between. The CDR3 loop reads CASSLAALVPGEKLFF. The CDR3 DNA reads TGTGCCAGCAGCTTAGCTGCGTTAGTTCCGGGGGAAAAACTGTTTTTT.

V is TRBV29-1 and J is TRBJ2-1; tentatively, D is TRBD1 (6 bases). CDR1 is SQVTM, CDR2 ANQGSEA, per germline. V shed 6 bases and J shed 4 bases, with 19 bases lying between them. This CDR3 region has 15 residues. The CDR3: CSVQKNRDRYNEQFF. In nucleotides, the CDR3 is TGCAGCGTACAGAAAAACAGGGACCGATACAATGAGCAGTTCTTC.

The rearrangement joins TRBV2 to TRBJ2-7; D is ambiguous. The CDR3 sequence is 15 residues long. Trimming took off 3 bases at V and 5 bases at J, with 17 bases between the two ends. Germline V gene sequence: CDR1 SNHLY, CDR2 FYNNEI. The CDR3 DNA sequence: TGTGCCAGCAGTGACTGGGGTCTAGGTCGGGACGAGCAGTACTTC. Translating gives CASSDWGLGRDEQYF.

The sample holds one count of this clone. The V gene is TRBV10-2, the J gene TRBJ2-2; D is uncertain. CDR1 WSHSY and CDR2 SAAADI come from the germline V gene. V shed 2 bases and J shed 2 bases, with 6 bases lying between them. This CDR3 is 14 amino acids long. The CDR3 reads CASSEGFNTGELFF. The CDR3 DNA reads as TGCGCCAGCAGTGAGGGCTTCAACACCGGGGAGCTGTTTTTT.

The chain has TRBV9 and TRBJ2-5; D is uncertain. V was cut by 0 bases and J by 7 bases, with 4 bases left in between. The CDR3 consists of 11 residues. Germline V gene data show CDR1 as SGDLS and CDR2 as YYNGEE. The CDR3, as DNA: TGTGCCAGCAGCGTAGGAAGGACCCAGTACTTC. Amino acids: CASSVGRTQYF. Drawing the rest from reference TRBV9 and TRBJ2-5, the complete variable domain is DSGVTQTPKHLITATGQRVTLRCSPRSGDLSVYWYQQSLDQGLQFLIQYYNGEERAKGNILERFSAQQFPDLHSELNLSSLELGDSALYFCASSVGRTQYFGPGTRLLVL.

The chain carries TRBV5-6 and TRBJ1-2, with D possibly matching TRBD1 (6 bases). The V and J ends lost 5 bases and 6 bases respectively, with 14 bases between them. The CDR3 loop spans 13 amino acids. Germline lookup yields CDR1 SGHDT and CDR2 YYEEEE. The CDR3 nucleotides are TGTGCCAGCAGGAGTACAGGGATGAATGGCTACACCTTC. It specifies CASRSTGMNGYTF.

This clone was counted a single time. The genes are TRBV10-3 and TRBJ2-7; D is possibly TRBD1 (6 bases). V was clipped by 6 bases and J by 3 bases, with 12 bases between them. Looked up from germline, CDR1 is ENHRY and CDR2 is SYGVKD. CDR3 length equals 13 residues. The CDR3 loop is CAIRDRLIYEQYF. CDR3 nucleotide sequence: TGTGCCATCAGAGACAGGCTAATCTACGAGCAGTACTTC.

The chain links TRBV5-1 to TRBJ2-5; tentative D call: TRBD2 (6 bases). The CDR3 loop spans 16 amino acids. Per germline, CDR1 SGHRS and CDR2 YFSETQ. The V gene lost 4 bases and the J gene lost 5 bases, with 21 bases spanning the gap. CDR3 sequence (DNA): TGCGCCAGCAGCGCGGGATATTCAACAGGCGTGGAGACCCAGTACTTC. Protein product: CASSAGYSTGVETQYF.

This chain connects TRBV7-6 to TRBJ2-1; tentatively, D is TRBD1 or TRBD2 (7 bases each). The V end lost 5 bases, the J end lost 9 bases, and 17 bases lay between the germline ends. CDR1 and CDR2 from the germline V gene are SGHVS and FNYEAQ. The CDR3 covers 14 residues. CDR3 nucleotide sequence: TGTGCCAGCAGCCCAGGGGGGGGCGCCTCTGAGCAGTTCTTC. This gives the protein CASSPGGGASEQFF.

V and J are TRBV27 and TRBJ2-3, with 10 positions matching TRBD2. Germline-derived CDR1 and CDR2 are MNHEY and SMNVEV (reference sequence). The length of the CDR3 is 17 residues. Trimming took 7 bases from V and 4 from J; bases not matched to a gene: 14. The CDR3 DNA reads as TGTGCCAGCACTCTTCGCGGCACTAGCGGGAAGGCAGATACGCAGTATTTT. This sequence encodes CASTLRGTSGKADTQYF.

This clone was picked up a small number of times. For the CDR3, the DNA is TGTGCCAGTACCCACGGGACAGGCCCTCAGCCCCAGCATTTT. This sequence encodes CASTHGTGPQPQHF. V usage is TRBV19 and J usage is TRBJ1-5; TRBD1 matches at 8 bases. J gave up 6 bases and V 7 bases, and 8 bases lay outside the gene matches. Germline V gene lookup returns CDR1 LNHDA and CDR2 SQIVND (reference sequence). The CDR3 extends over 14 amino acids. Looking up the rest from reference TRBV19 and TRBJ1-5 gives the full variable domain: DGGITQSPKYLFRKEGQNVTLSCEQNLNHDAMYWYRQDPGQGLRLIYYSQIVNDFQKGDIAEGYSVSREKKESFPLTVTSAQKNPTAFYLCASTHGTGPQPQHFGDGTRLSIL.

The chain uses TRBV27 and TRBJ1-2, with D tentatively TRBD1 (5 bases). CDR3 length: 13 residues. Trimming left V 2 bases short and J 5 bases short, with 9 bases between. CDR1 is MNHEY, CDR2 SMNVEV, per germline (reference sequence). CDR3 sequence (DNA): TGTGCCAGCAGTTTACGGGGCTTTTATGGCTACACCTTC. Translating it yields CASSLRGFYGYTF.

Note on this clone: One end of the junction fails to match germline, which may point to a read error. The CDR3 region has the DNA TGCGCCAGCAGCTTACGAAATCTCGGCACAGATGCGCAGTATTTT. It codes for CASSLRNLGTDAQYF. The chain uses TRBV5-1 and TRBJ2-3; no reliable D call. Germline V gene sequence: CDR1 SGHRS, CDR2 YFSETQ. CDR3 length: 15 residues.

The chain carries TRBV11-3 and TRBJ1-1; D is unclear. In germline, CDR1 is SGHNT, CDR2 YENEEA. This CDR3 contains 15 residues. V lost 5 bases to trimming and J lost 0 bases, with 13 bases between them. The CDR3 bases are TGTGCCAGCAGCCCAGGCGGCAGCATGAACACTGAAGCTTTCTTT. Encoded protein: CASSPGGSMNTEAFF.

A few counts support this clone. The J gene is TRBJ2-1, the V gene TRBV23-1; D is undetermined. TRBV23-1 is reported as an ORF; its role is uncertain. This CDR3 contains 13 residues. V lost 6 bases and J 2 bases, leaving 8 bases between the germline ends. The CDR3 region has the DNA TGCGCCAGCAGGGACGGACCCTACAATGAGCAGTTCTTC. As protein: CASRDGPYNEQFF.

The chain recombines TRBV2 with TRBJ2-2; TRBD1 agrees at 8 bases. This CDR3 has 17 amino acids. Germline loops: CDR1 SNHLY, CDR2 FYNNEI. V was clipped by 4 bases and J by 5 bases; unmatched bases: 12. The CDR3 sequence: CASSGPGTGLVTGELFF. The CDR3 region has the DNA TGTGCCAGCAGTGGGCCTGGGACAGGATTAGTGACCGGGGAGCTGTTTTTT. Supplemented by reference TRBV2 and TRBJ2-2, the full variable domain reads EPEVTQTPSHQVTQMGQEVILRCVPISNHLYFYWYRQILGQKVEFLVSFYNNEISEKSEIFDDQFSVERPDGSNFTLKIRSTKLEDSAMYFCASSGPGTGLVTGELFFGEGSRLTVL.

The V gene is TRBV7-3, the J gene TRBJ1-2, with TRBD1 identical over 7 bases. The ends lost 2 bases at V and 6 bases at J; junction bases unmatched: 3. This CDR3 is built from 13 residues. The germline gives CDR1 SGHTA, CDR2 FQGTGA. CDR3 protein: CASSLLQGHGYTF. DNA of the CDR3: TGTGCCAGCAGCTTATTACAGGGGCATGGCTACACCTTC.

The chain combines TRBV5-1 with TRBJ2-1; 11 bases align to TRBD2. The J segment lost 8 bases and the V segment lost 5 bases, leaving 9 bases of the junction unmatched. This CDR3 has 15 amino acids. Per germline, CDR1 SGHRS and CDR2 YFSETQ. The CDR3 sequence is CASRTTSGKADEQFF. The CDR3 nucleotides are TGCGCCAGCAGAACGACTAGCGGGAAAGCGGATGAGCAGTTCTTC. Full variable domain (remainder filled in from reference TRBV5-1 and TRBJ2-1): KAGVTQTPRYLIKTRGQQVTLSCSPISGHRSVSWYQQTPGQGLQFLFEYFSETQRNKGNFPGRFSGRQFSNSRSEMNVSTLELGDSALYLCASRTTSGKADEQFFGPGTRLTVL.

This chain joins TRBV18 and TRBJ2-7, with no clear D. Germline assignment: CDR1 KGHSH and CDR2 LQKENI. CDR3 length: 14 amino acids. V was cut by 3 bases and J by 6 bases, with 15 bases left in between. CDR3 DNA: TGTGCCAGCTCACCGGGTCTCCGAGGAGCCGAGCAGTACTTC. It yields the protein CASSPGLRGAEQYF.